This T cell receptor (beta chain) is drawn from a study of cytomegalovirus exposure and HLA in healthy donors. In the case of this clone: The antigen is undetermined.

CDR1 and CDR2 (germline): PRHDT, FYEKMQ (reference sequence). CDR3 length: 14 residues. Primers included in the PCR were 60 Vbeta and 13 Jbeta primers. Data came from immunoSEQ multiplex PCR; TCRdb stores just in-frame clones and leaves some out. This table lists 70,000 or so clones. Study findings and constraints: With later analysis, a missense DCLRE1C variant became linked to TCR beta V- and J-gene trimming.

The chain is built from TRBV13 and TRBJ2-5; D may be TRBD1 (5 bases). The J call is uncertain, as TRBJ2-7 better fits the DNA end. The receptor was derived from a boy aged 5-17 years in good health and CMV-seronegative. The source material was PBMCs. Written as DNA, the CDR3 is TGTGCCAGCAGCTTACGCGCCAGGGCCTACGAGCAGTACTTC. Translating gives CASSLRARAYEQYF.